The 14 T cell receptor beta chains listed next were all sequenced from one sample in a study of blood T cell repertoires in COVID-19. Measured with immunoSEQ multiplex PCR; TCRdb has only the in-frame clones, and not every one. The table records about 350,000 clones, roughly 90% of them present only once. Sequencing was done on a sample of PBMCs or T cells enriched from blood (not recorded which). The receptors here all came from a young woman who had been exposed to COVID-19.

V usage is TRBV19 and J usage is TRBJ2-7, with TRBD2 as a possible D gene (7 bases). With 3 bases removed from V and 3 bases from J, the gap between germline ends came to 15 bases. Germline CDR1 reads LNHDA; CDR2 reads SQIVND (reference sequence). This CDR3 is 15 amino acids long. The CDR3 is CASSIGGGLSYEQYF. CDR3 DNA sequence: TGTGCCAGTAGTATTGGGGGGGGCTTAAGCTACGAGCAGTACTTC.

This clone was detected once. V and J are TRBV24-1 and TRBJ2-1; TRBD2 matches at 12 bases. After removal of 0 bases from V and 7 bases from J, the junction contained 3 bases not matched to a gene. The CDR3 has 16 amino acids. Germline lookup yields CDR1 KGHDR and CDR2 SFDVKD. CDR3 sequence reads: CATSDLVLAGGNEQFF. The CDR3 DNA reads TGTGCCACCAGTGATTTGGTACTAGCGGGAGGTAATGAGCAGTTCTTC.

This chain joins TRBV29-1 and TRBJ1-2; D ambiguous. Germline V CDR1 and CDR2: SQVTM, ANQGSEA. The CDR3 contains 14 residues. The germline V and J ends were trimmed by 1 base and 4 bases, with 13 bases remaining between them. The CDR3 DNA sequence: TGCAGCGTTGAAGTCATGGAGACGGGCTATGGCTACACCTTC. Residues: CSVEVMETGYGYTF.

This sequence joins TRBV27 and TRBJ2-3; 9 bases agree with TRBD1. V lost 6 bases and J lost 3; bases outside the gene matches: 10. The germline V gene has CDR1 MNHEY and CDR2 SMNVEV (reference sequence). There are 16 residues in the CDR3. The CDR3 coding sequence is TGTGCCAGCAGCCTCCCAGACGGGACAGGGACAGATACGCAGTATTTT. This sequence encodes CASSLPDGTGTDTQYF.

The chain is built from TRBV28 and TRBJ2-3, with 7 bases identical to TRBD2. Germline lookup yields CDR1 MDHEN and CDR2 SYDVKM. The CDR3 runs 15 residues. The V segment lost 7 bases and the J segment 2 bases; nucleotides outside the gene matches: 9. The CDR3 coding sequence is TGTGCCAGCAACTCCCCAGCGGGGTCCACAGATACGCAGTATTTT. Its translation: CASNSPAGSTDTQYF.

CDR3 nucleotide sequence: TGTGCCAGCAGCCATAGGGGGACAGGGATCTTATTTCAAGAGACCCAGTACTTC. Translated, it gives CASSHRGTGILFQETQYF. The rearrangement joins TRBV11-2 to TRBJ2-5, with 9 bases fitting TRBD1. This CDR3 comprises 18 residues. J gave up 2 bases and V 5 bases, and 15 bases lay outside the gene matches. Germline CDR1 reads SGHAT; CDR2 reads FQNNGV.

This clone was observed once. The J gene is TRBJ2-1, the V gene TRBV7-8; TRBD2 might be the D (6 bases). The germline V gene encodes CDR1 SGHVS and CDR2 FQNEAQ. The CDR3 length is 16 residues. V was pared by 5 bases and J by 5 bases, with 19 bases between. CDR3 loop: CASSGRERFPHNEQFF. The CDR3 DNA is TGTGCCAGCAGCGGCCGGGAGAGGTTTCCCCACAATGAGCAGTTCTTC.

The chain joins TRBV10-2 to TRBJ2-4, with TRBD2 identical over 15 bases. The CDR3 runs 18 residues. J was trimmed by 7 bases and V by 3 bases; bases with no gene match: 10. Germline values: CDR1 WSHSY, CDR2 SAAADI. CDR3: CASSDQPGLAGGGNIQYF. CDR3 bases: TGCGCCAGCAGTGATCAACCGGGACTAGCGGGAGGCGGGAACATTCAGTACTTC.

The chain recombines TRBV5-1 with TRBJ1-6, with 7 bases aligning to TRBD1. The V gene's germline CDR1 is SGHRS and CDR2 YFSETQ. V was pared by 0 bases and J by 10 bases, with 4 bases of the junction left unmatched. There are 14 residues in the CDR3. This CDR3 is CASSLAQGNSPLHF. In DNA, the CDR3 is TGCGCCAGCAGCTTGGCACAGGGGAACTCACCCCTCCACTTT.

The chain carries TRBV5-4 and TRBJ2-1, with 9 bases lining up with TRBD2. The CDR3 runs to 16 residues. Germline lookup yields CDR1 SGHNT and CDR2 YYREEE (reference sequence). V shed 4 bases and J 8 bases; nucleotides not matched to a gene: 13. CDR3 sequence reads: CASSPGVTSGWDEQFF. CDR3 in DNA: TGTGCCAGCAGCCCGGGGGTGACTAGCGGTTGGGATGAGCAGTTCTTC. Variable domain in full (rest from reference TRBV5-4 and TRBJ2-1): ETGVTQSPTHLIKTRGQQVTLRCSSQSGHNTVSWYQQALGQGPQFIFQYYREEENGRGNFPPRFSGLQFPNYSSELNVNALELDDSALYLCASSPGVTSGWDEQFFGPGTRLTVL.

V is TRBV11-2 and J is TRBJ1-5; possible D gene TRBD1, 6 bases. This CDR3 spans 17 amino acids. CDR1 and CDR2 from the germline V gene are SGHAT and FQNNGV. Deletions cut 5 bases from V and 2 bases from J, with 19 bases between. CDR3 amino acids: CASSPRPHRVGNQPQHF. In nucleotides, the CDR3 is TGTGCCAGCAGCCCCCGCCCCCACAGGGTAGGCAATCAGCCCCAGCATTTT.

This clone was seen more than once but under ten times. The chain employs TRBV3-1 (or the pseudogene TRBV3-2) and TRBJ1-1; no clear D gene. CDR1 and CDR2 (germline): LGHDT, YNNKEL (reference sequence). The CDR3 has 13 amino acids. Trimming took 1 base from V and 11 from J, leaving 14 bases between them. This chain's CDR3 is CASSQGGREKAFF. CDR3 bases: TGTGCCAGCAGCCAAGGTGGAAGGGAGAAGGCTTTCTTT.

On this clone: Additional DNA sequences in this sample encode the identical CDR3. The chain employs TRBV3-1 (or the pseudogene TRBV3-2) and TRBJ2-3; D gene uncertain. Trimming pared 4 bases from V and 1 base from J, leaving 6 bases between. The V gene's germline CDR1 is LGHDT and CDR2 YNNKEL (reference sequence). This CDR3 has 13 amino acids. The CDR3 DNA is TGTGCCAGCAGCCCACCAGGCACAGATACGCAGTATTTT. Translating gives CASSPPGTDTQYF.

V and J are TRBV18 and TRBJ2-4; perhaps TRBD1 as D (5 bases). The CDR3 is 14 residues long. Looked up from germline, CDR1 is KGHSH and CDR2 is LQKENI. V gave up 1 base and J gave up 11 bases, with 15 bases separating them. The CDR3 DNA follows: TGTGCCAGCTCACCACAAAATGGGGCTCCCGTTCAGTACTTC. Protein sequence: CASSPQNGAPVQYF.